Below, 17 T cell receptor beta chains from the same sample are listed, as sequenced in a study of blood T cell repertoires in COVID-19. Libraries were prepared by immunoSEQ multiplex PCR; TCRdb keeps only in-frame clonotypes and omits some of them. Of some 130,000 clones listed, roughly three quarters were seen once; the top ten hold roughly 5.6%. The sample consisted of PBMCs or T cells enriched from blood (not recorded which). Every receptor here comes from a woman aged 45-60 years who had recovered from COVID-19.

V is TRBV5-1 and J is TRBJ1-1, with 7 bases matching TRBD1. The V gene end was trimmed by 4 bases and the J gene end by 3 bases; junction bases not matched to a gene: 9. The CDR3 contains 15 residues. CDR1 is SGHRS, CDR2 YFSETQ, per germline. For the CDR3, the DNA is TGCGCCAGCAGCACCGGACAGGCTGGGGACACTGAAGCTTTCTTT. Translated: CASSTGQAGDTEAFF.

The chain recombines TRBV7-9 with TRBJ2-5; maybe TRBD2 (5 bases). CDR1 is SEHNR and CDR2 is FQNEAQ in the germline V gene (reference sequence). V was pared by 4 bases and J by 7 bases, with 16 bases between. The CDR3 covers 14 residues. CDR3 region: CASSSPDFSGTQYF. The CDR3 region has the DNA TGTGCCAGCAGCTCCCCGGACTTCTCAGGGACCCAGTACTTC.

The chain joins TRBV5-1 to TRBJ2-3; 8 bases line up with TRBD2. Germline V lookup: CDR1 SGHRS, CDR2 YFSETQ. The CDR3 is 14 residues long. V lost 4 bases, J lost 5 bases, and 6 bases stayed unmatched. In nucleotides, the CDR3 is TGCGCCAGCAGCCTCGGGGGGGCCGAAGATACGCAGTATTTT. This sequence encodes CASSLGGAEDTQYF. The full variable domain, rest sourced from reference TRBV5-1 and TRBJ2-3, is KAGVTQTPRYLIKTRGQQVTLSCSPISGHRSVSWYQQTPGQGLQFLFEYFSETQRNKGNFPGRFSGRQFSNSRSEMNVSTLELGDSALYLCASSLGGAEDTQYFGPGTRLTVL.

This clone occurred a few times. The chain couples TRBV4-1 to TRBJ2-2, with TRBD1 as a possible D gene (6 bases). CDR3 length: 15 amino acids. The V gene lost 0 bases and the J gene lost 5 bases, with 10 bases spanning the gap. CDR1 and CDR2 from the germline V gene are MGHRA and YSYEKL. CDR3 in amino acids: CASSQEGGLTGELFF. For the CDR3, the DNA is TGCGCCAGCAGCCAAGAAGGGGGTCTTACCGGGGAGCTGTTTTTT.

This clone has a handful of counts. The rearrangement joins TRBV5-1 to TRBJ1-2; D is undetermined. CDR3 length equals 13 residues. Trimming shortened V by 1 base and J by 3 bases, and 7 bases separated the two germline ends. The germline CDR1 and CDR2 sequences are SGHRS and YFSETQ. The CDR3 region has the DNA TGCGCCAGCAGCTTGTCCGGGGACTATGGCTACACCTTC. This codes for CASSLSGDYGYTF. Using reference TRBV5-1 and TRBJ1-2 for the parts outside the CDR3, the full variable domain is KAGVTQTPRYLIKTRGQQVTLSCSPISGHRSVSWYQQTPGQGLQFLFEYFSETQRNKGNFPGRFSGRQFSNSRSEMNVSTLELGDSALYLCASSLSGDYGYTFGSGTRLTVV.

This chain links TRBV24-1 with TRBJ2-3, with 10 positions matching TRBD2. Germline V lookup: CDR1 KGHDR, CDR2 SFDVKD. J was trimmed by 1 base and V by 6 bases; bases with no gene match: 3. The CDR3 runs to 15 residues. CDR3 residues: CATSRLAGGTDTQYF. The CDR3 bases are TGTGCCACCAGTAGGCTAGCGGGGGGCACAGATACGCAGTATTTT.

The chain links TRBV29-1 to TRBJ1-2; 10 bases match TRBD1. The CDR3 has 13 residues. V lost 1 base to trimming and J lost 6 bases; unmatched junction nucleotides: 2. CDR1 and CDR2 from the germline V gene are SQVTM and ANQGSEA. CDR3 coding DNA: TGCAGCGTTGAAGGACAGGGGGCGCATGGCTACACCTTC. Its translation: CSVEGQGAHGYTF. The whole variable domain, filled in from reference TRBV29-1 and TRBJ1-2, reads SAVISQKPSRDICQRGTSLTIQCQVDSQVTMMFWYRQQPGQSLTLIATANQGSEATYESGFVIDKFPISRPNLTFSTLTVSNMSPEDSSIYLCSVEGQGAHGYTFGSGTRLTVV.

This clone came up a few times. CDR3 nucleotide sequence: TGTGCCAGCAGCTTAAGCCACGAGCAGTACTTC. This sequence encodes CASSLSHEQYF. This chain connects TRBV7-2 to TRBJ2-7; D is ambiguous. Germline loops: CDR1 SGHTA, CDR2 FQGNSA. V lost 2 bases, J lost 5 bases, and 4 bases lay in between. The length of the CDR3 is 11 residues.

The rearrangement joins TRBV12-3 or TRBV12-4 to TRBJ1-5; perhaps TRBD1 as D (5 bases). Trimming stripped 4 bases from V and 4 bases from J, with 8 bases between. The CDR3 covers 13 residues. This CDR3 is CASSSTANQPQHF. Here the CDR3 DNA reads TGTGCCAGCAGTTCGACAGCGAATCAGCCCCAGCATTTT.

The V call is TRBV19, the J call TRBJ1-5; 7 bases fit TRBD1. The CDR3 runs to 16 residues. V dropped 2 bases and J dropped 6; count of bases not matched to a gene: 10. The V gene's germline CDR1 is LNHDA and CDR2 SQIVND (reference sequence). CDR3 in DNA: TGTGCCAGTAGTATAACGACAGGGCGGGGGGGTCAGCCCCAGCATTTT. Its protein is CASSITTGRGGQPQHF.

This rearrangement joins TRBV7-6 to TRBJ1-4; D not certain. Germline V gene data show CDR1 as SGHVS and CDR2 as FNYEAQ. The CDR3 has 11 residues. V was pared by 3 bases and J by 8 bases, with 4 bases between. The CDR3 nucleotides read TGTGCCAGCAGCTTCAGAGAAAAACTGTTTTTT. It specifies CASSFREKLFF.

The rearrangement links TRBV5-1 to TRBJ1-2, with unresolved D. V was clipped by 4 bases and J by 8 bases, with 18 bases between them. Germline V lookup: CDR1 SGHRS, CDR2 YFSETQ. CDR3 length: 14 amino acids. Written as DNA, the CDR3 is TGCGCCAGCAGCGGCCCGGGAATCCGAGGGGGCTACACCTTC. It yields the protein CASSGPGIRGGYTF.

The chain links TRBV7-2 to TRBJ2-3, with a tentative D call TRBD2 (6 bases). The CDR3 length is 14 residues. Germline CDR1 is SGHTA and CDR2 is FQGNSA. V was trimmed by 5 bases and J by 0 bases, leaving 9 bases between them. The CDR3 DNA follows: TGTGCCAGCAGCCCCGGGACTAGCACAGATACGCAGTATTTT. Translated, it gives CASSPGTSTDTQYF.

This rearrangement joins TRBV2 to TRBJ2-5, with TRBD1 as a possible D gene (6 bases). The CDR3 is 15 amino acids. In germline, CDR1 is SNHLY, CDR2 FYNNEI. V was pared by 4 bases and J by 4 bases, with 16 bases between. The CDR3 DNA reads as TGTGCCAGCAGTGTGGATTGGGGGCGAGGAGAGACCCAGTACTTC. Residues: CASSVDWGRGETQYF.

The chain is built from TRBV7-2 and TRBJ1-6; TRBD1 is a possible D gene (6 bases). The V and J ends lost 5 bases and 5 bases respectively, with 13 bases between them. Germline V CDR1 and CDR2: SGHTA, FQGNSA. This CDR3 contains 15 residues. CDR3 coding DNA: TGTGCCAGCAGCGCCGACAGGAATCATAATTCACCCCTCCACTTT. Protein: CASSADRNHNSPLHF.

The gene calls are TRBV5-1 and TRBJ2-7; 8 bases map to TRBD1. In germline, CDR1 is SGHRS, CDR2 YFSETQ. V lost 4 bases and J lost 6; bases outside the gene matches: 6. The CDR3 has 13 residues. CDR3 residues: CASSRRTGGEQYV. The CDR3 DNA reads TGCGCCAGCAGCCGTCGAACAGGGGGCGAGCAGTACGTC.

The chain couples TRBV6-4 to TRBJ2-3, with 9 bases fitting TRBD1. The CDR3 covers 18 residues. J gave up 3 bases and V 4 bases, and 14 bases lay outside the gene matches. Germline V gene lookup returns CDR1 MRHNA and CDR2 SNTAGT. The CDR3 region is CASSGVWTGVEVTDTQYF. DNA of the CDR3: TGTGCCAGCAGTGGGGTTTGGACAGGGGTCGAGGTGACAGATACGCAGTATTTT.